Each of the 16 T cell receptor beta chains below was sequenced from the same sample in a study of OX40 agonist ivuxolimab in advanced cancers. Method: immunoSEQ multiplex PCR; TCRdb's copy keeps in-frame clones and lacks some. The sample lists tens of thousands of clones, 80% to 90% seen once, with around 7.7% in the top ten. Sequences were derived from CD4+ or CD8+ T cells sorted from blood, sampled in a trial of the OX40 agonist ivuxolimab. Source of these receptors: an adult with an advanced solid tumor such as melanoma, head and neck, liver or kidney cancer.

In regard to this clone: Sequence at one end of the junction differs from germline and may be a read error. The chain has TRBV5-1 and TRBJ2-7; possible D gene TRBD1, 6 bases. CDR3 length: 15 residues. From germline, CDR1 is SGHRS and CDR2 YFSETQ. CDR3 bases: TGTGCCAGCAGCTACGGGACCGGGGCCAGGGGCGAGCAGTACTTC. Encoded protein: CASSYGTGARGEQYF.

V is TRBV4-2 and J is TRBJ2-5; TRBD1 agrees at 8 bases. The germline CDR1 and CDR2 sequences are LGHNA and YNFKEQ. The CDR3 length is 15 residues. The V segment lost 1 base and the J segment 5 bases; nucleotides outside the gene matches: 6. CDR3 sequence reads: CASSQATGGMETQYF. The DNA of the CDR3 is TGTGCCAGCAGCCAAGCAACAGGGGGAATGGAGACCCAGTACTTC.

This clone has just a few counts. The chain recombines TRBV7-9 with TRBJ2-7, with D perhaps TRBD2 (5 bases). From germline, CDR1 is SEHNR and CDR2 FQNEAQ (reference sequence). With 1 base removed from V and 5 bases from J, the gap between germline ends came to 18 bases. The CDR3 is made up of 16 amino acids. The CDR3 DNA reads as TGTGCCAGCAGCTTAGGGAGGTTGGTACTACGGGACGAGCAGTACTTC. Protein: CASSLGRLVLRDEQYF. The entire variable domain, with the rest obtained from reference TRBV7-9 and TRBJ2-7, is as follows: DTGVSQNPRHKITKRGQNVTFRCDPISEHNRLYWYRQTLGQGPEFLTYFQNEAQLEKSRLLSDRFSAERPKGSFSTLEIQRTEQGDSAMYLCASSLGRLVLRDEQYFGPGTRLTVT.

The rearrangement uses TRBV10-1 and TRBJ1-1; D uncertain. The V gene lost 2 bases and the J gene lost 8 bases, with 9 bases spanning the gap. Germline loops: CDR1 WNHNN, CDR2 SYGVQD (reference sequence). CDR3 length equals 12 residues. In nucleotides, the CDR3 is TGCGCCAGCAGTGAGATGTCCGGGGAAGCTTTCTTT. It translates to CASSEMSGEAFF.

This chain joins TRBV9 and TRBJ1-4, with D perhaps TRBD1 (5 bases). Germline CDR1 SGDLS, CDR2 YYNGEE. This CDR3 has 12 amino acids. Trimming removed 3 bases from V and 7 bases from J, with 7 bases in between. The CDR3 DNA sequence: TGTGCCAGCAGCGCCCAGGGTGAAAAACTGTTTTTT. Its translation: CASSAQGEKLFF.

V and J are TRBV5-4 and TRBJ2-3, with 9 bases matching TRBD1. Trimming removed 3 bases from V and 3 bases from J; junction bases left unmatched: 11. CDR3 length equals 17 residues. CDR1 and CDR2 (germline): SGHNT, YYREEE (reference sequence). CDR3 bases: TGTGCCAGCAGCTCGGGCCGGGACAGGGTAACGACAGATACGCAGTATTTT. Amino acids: CASSSGRDRVTTDTQYF.

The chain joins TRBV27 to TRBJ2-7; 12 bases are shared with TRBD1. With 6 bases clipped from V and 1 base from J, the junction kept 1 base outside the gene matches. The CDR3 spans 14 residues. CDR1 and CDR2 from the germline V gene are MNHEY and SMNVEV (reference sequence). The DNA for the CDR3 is TGTGCCAGCAGGGGACAGGGGGCATCCTACGAGCAGTACTTC. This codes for CASRGQGASYEQYF.

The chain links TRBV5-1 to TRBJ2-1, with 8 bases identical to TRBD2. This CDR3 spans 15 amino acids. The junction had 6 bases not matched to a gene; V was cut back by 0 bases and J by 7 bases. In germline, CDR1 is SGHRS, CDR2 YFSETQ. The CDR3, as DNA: TGCGCCAGCAGCTTGGTTACGGGAGGGTTAAATGAGCAGTTCTTC. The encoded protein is CASSLVTGGLNEQFF.

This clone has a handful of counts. The CDR3 DNA reads TGTGCCAGCAGTTACTCGGGCGGATCCTACGAGCAGTACTTC. Protein sequence: CASSYSGGSYEQYF. The rearrangement links TRBV6-5 to TRBJ2-7; D remains unclear. The CDR3 length is 14 residues. CDR1 and CDR2 (germline): MNHEY, SVGAGI. The ends were cut back, 0 bases at V and 1 base at J, with 7 bases in the middle.

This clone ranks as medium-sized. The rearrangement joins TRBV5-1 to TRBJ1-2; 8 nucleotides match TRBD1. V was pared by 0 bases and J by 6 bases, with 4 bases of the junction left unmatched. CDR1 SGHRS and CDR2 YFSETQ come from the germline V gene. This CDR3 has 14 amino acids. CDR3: CASSLAQTGDGYTF. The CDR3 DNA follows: TGCGCCAGCAGCTTGGCCCAGACAGGGGATGGCTACACCTTC. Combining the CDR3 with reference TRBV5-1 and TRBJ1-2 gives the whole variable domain KAGVTQTPRYLIKTRGQQVTLSCSPISGHRSVSWYQQTPGQGLQFLFEYFSETQRNKGNFPGRFSGRQFSNSRSEMNVSTLELGDSALYLCASSLAQTGDGYTFGSGTRLTVV.

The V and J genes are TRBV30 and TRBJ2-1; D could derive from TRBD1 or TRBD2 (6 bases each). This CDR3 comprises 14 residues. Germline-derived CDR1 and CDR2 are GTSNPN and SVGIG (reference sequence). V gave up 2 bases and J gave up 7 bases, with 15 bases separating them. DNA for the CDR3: TGTGCCTGGAGTCGGGAGAGGAGGGGGAATGAGCAGTTCTTC. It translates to CAWSRERRGNEQFF.

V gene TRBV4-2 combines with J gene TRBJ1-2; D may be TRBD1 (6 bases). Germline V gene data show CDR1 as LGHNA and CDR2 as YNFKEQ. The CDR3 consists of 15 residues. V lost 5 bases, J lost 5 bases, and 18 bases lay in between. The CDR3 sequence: CASSFGDRQPYGYTF. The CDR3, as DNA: TGTGCCAGCAGCTTTGGCGACAGGCAACCTTATGGCTACACCTTC.

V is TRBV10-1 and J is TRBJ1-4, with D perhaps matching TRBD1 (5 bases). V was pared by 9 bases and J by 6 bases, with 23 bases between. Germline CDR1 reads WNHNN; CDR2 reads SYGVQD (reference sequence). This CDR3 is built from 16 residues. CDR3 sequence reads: CAREPGPPDGYEKLFF. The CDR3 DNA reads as TGCGCCAGGGAGCCGGGACCCCCGGACGGGTATGAAAAACTGTTTTTT.

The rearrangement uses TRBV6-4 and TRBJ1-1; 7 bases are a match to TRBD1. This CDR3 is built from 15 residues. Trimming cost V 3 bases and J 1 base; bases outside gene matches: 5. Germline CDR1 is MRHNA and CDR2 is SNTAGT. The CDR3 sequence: CASSDSGQKNTEAFF. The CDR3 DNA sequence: TGTGCCAGCAGTGATTCGGGACAGAAGAACACTGAAGCTTTCTTT.

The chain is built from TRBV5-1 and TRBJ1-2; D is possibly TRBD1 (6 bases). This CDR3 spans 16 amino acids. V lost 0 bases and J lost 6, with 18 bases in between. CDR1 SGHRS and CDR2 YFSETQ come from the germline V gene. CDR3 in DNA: TGCGCCAGCAGCTTGGGCCAAGCACAGGGCGGACATGGCTACACCTTC. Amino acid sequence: CASSLGQAQGGHGYTF.

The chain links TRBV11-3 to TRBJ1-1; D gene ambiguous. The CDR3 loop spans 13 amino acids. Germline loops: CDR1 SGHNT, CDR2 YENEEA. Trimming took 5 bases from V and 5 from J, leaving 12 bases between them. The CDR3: CASSPHDGTEAFF. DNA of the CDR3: TGTGCCAGCAGCCCCCACGACGGGACTGAAGCTTTCTTT.